Reported below is one TCR beta chain. Antigen: not known. V lost 3 bases, J lost 0 bases, and 0 bases stayed unmatched. CDR1 SGDLS and CDR2 YYNGEE come from the germline V gene. The CDR3 is 13 amino acids. These data originate in a study of cytomegalovirus exposure and HLA in healthy donors. Donors sampled were nominally healthy, though unrecorded immune exposures were likely. The PCR made use of 60 Vbeta and 13 Jbeta primers. Measured with immunoSEQ multiplex PCR; TCRdb has only the in-frame clones, and not every one. The sample records some 200,000 clones, 75% to 90% being singletons. Study conclusions and caveats: In a later analysis, V- and J-gene trimming of beta chains associated with a DCLRE1C missense variant, replicated independently. Relative to equally common others, HLA-associated TCR beta chains showed greater clonal expansion in a later analysis. Apparent HLA restriction characterized most CMV-associated TCR beta chains in a later analysis.

The sequence derives from a boy aged 2 to 10 in good health and CMV-seronegative. The chain joins TRBV9 to TRBJ2-7, with TRBD1 identical over 7 bases. Sequencing was done on a sample of PBMCs. The CDR3 coding sequence is TGTGCCAGCAGCGGGGACAGCTCCTACGAGCAGTACTTC. It specifies CASSGDSSYEQYF. The complete variable domain, with remaining parts taken from reference TRBV9 and TRBJ2-7, reads DSGVTQTPKHLITATGQRVTLRCSPRSGDLSVYWYQQSLDQGLQFLIQYYNGEERAKGNILERFSAQQFPDLHSELNLSSLELGDSALYFCASSGDSSYEQYFGPGTRLTVT.